This is a list of T cell receptor beta chains from one sample in a study of immune evolution from preneoplasia to lung adenocarcinoma. Clones were sequenced by immunoSEQ multiplex PCR, and TCRdb holds only the in-frame ones, with some missing. The sample yields under 45,000 clones, 70% to 85% seen once. Sequenced material: FFPE invasive lung adenocarcinoma tissue. All receptors derive from a person aged 55 to 70 with lung adenocarcinoma. CDR3s include the opening cysteine and the closing phenylalanine or tryptophan. A D gene is named only where the DNA matches it firmly. The size of a clone is reported for some rows only, either as once, few or many, or as a class for expanded clones.

size	D	V	J	DNA	CDR3
.	.	TRBV2	TRBJ2-1	TGTGCCAGCAGTGGGGCAACGGTATCCTACAATGAGCAGTTCTTC	CASSGATVSYNEQFF
.	.	TRBV27	TRBJ2-3	TGTGCCAGCAGGCCCCGGGGCCTACGCACGCAGTATTTT	CASRPRGLRTQYF
.	.	TRBV29-1	TRBJ2-2	TGCAGCGTTCAGGCTAGCGCAAATCCCACCGGGGAGCTGTTTTTT	CSVQASANPTGELFF
.	.	TRBV7-3	TRBJ2-5	TGTGCCAGCAGCTTAGGAGCTTGGGAGACCCAGTACTTC	CASSLGAWETQYF
.	.	TRBV5-4	TRBJ2-1	TGTGCCAGCAGCTTGGCCCGAAACTACAATGAGCAGTTCTTC	CASSLARNYNEQFF
.	.	TRBV7-9	TRBJ1-4	TGTGCCAGCAGCTTACAGGGAGAGAGGAATGAAAAACTGTTTTTT	CASSLQGERNEKLFF
.	TRBD1	TRBV10-3	TRBJ2-7	TGTGCCATCAGTGCGTCAGGGGGCTCCTACGAGCAGTACTTC	CAISASGGSYEQYF
.	.	TRBV7-2	TRBJ2-2	TGTGCCAGCAGCCCCTATACGAACACCGGGGAGCTGTTTTTT	CASSPYTNTGELFF
.	TRBD1	TRBV27	TRBJ1-4	TGTGCCAGCAGTCCGCCAGGGGGGGAAAAAAAACTGTTTTTT	CASSPPGGEKKLFF
.	.	TRBV7-9	TRBJ2-7	TGTGCCAGCAGTCACGGGGACACCACCTACGAGCAGTACTTC	CASSHGDTTYEQYF
.	TRBD1	TRBV5-1	TRBJ2-1	TGCGCCAGCAGCTTGGCGGGGACAGGGGGAGATGAGCAGTTCTTC	CASSLAGTGGDEQFF
.	TRBD1	TRBV28	TRBJ1-5	TGTGCCAGCCAGTTGCGAACCTCAACAGGGGCCCCCCAGCATTTT	CASQLRTSTGAPQHF
once	.	TRBV7-8	TRBJ2-1	TGTGCCAGCAGCCCCCCGGACAGATACAATGAGCAGTTCTTC	CASSPPDRYNEQFF
.	TRBD1	TRBV28	TRBJ1-4	TGTGCCAGCAGTGCCCACGGGACAGGGTCTGTTGAAAAACTGTTTTTT	CASSAHGTGSVEKLFF
.	TRBD1	TRBV5-1	TRBJ1-3	TGCGCCAGCAGCTACGGGACAGGGCCTTCCTCTGGAAACACCATATATTTT	CASSYGTGPSSGNTIYF
.	.	TRBV25-1	TRBJ2-4	TGTGCCAGCAGTGACCCTTCCCCGGGCAAAAACATTCAGTACTTC	CASSDPSPGKNIQYF
.	.	TRBV7-9	TRBJ2-7	TGTGCCAGCAGCTCACGGACACTCAGCTCCTACGAGCAGTACTTC	CASSSRTLSSYEQYF
.	TRBD2	TRBV15	TRBJ2-1	TGTGCCACCAGCAGAGATCTACTAGCGGGCCGATCCTTCGACGAGCAGTTCTTC	CATSRDLLAGRSFDEQFF
.	.	TRBV7-8	TRBJ2-2	TGTGCCAGCAGCTTCCTAACCGGGGAGCTGTTTTTT	CASSFLTGELFF
.	.	TRBV5-1	TRBJ2-2	TGCGCCAGCAGCTTGGTAGCGGAAGCCACCGGGGAGCTGTTTTTT	CASSLVAEATGELFF
.	.	TRBV9	TRBJ1-4	TGTGCCAGCAGCAAGATGGGGTTGGATGAAAAACTGTTTTTT	CASSKMGLDEKLFF
once	TRBD1	TRBV28	TRBJ2-7	TGTGCCAGCAGTTTGGGACAGGCTGGCTACGAGCAGTACTTC	CASSLGQAGYEQYF
.	.	TRBV19	TRBJ2-3	TGTGCCAGTAGTCTGGGACAAGGTGTGCATACGCAGTATTTT	CASSLGQGVHTQYF
once	.	TRBV10-3	TRBJ1-1	TGTGCCATCACCGAGGGTGTGGGTAACACTGAAGCTTTCTTT	CAITEGVGNTEAFF
few	.	TRBV6-6	TRBJ1-1	TGTGCCAGCAGTTCCCTCCTAACAGGAGTCGGAGCTTTCTTT	CASSSLLTGVGAFF
few	.	TRBV4-2	TRBJ2-6	TGTGCCAGCAGCCAAGACAGGGCGAGCTCTGGGGCCAACGTCCTGACTTTC	CASSQDRASSGANVLTF
.	.	TRBV14	TRBJ2-1	TGTGTCAGCAGCCAAGATCCAGGGAATGAGCAGTTCTTC	CVSSQDPGNEQFF
once	.	TRBV6-5	TRBJ1-3	TGTGCCAGCTCAAGATCGAGCTCTGGAAACACCATATATTTT	CASSRSSSGNTIYF
.	.	TRBV7-8	TRBJ2-2	TGTGCCAGCAGCTTATACGGGGAGCTGTTTTTT	CASSLYGELFF
once	TRBD1	TRBV19	TRBJ1-5	TGTGCCAGTAGGACAGGGTGGGGAGGCAATCAGCCCCAGCATTTT	CASRTGWGGNQPQHF
.	.	TRBV2	TRBJ2-7	TGTGCCAGCAAACAGGGTGGGAACCACGAGCAGTACTTC	CASKQGGNHEQYF
.	TRBD1	TRBV5-1	TRBJ1-4	TGCGCCAGCAGCTCCGGTCCCGGGACAGGGTTTTATGAAAAACTGTTTTTT	CASSSGPGTGFYEKLFF
.	.	TRBV12-2	TRBJ1-2	TGTGCAAGTCGCTTAGCGAGTCCCCACTATGGCTACACCTTC	CASRLASPHYGYTF
.	TRBD2	TRBV7-3	TRBJ2-1	TGTGCCAGCAGTGCGGGGGGACTATTGTACAATGAGCAGTTCTTC	CASSAGGLLYNEQFF
once	.	TRBV4-1	TRBJ1-2	TGCGCCAGCAGCCAAGCTCGGAGGGAATCGATTGCTGGCTACACCTTC	CASSQARRESIAGYTF
.	TRBD1	TRBV11-2	TRBJ2-7	TGTGCCAGCAGCAAGGGACAGGGCTACGAGCAGTACTTC	CASSKGQGYEQYF
few	.	TRBV2	TRBJ2-7	TGTGCCAGCATGGACAGCTCCTACGAGCAGTACTTC	CASMDSSYEQYF